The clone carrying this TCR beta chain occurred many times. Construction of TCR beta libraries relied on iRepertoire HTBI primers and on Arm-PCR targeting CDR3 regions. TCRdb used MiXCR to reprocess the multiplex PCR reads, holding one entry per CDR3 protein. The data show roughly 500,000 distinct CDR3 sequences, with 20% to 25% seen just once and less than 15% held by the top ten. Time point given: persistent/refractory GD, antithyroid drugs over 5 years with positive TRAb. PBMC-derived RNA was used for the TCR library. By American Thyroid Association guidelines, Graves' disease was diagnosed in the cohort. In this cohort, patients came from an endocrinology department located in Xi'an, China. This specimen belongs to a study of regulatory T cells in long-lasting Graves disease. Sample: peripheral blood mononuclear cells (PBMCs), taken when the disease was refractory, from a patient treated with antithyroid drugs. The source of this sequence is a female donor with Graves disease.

The CDR3 is CATSDLTTSGDQETQYF. The CDR3 nucleotides are TGTGCCACCAGTGATTTGACGACTAGCGGGGACCAAGAGACCCAGTACTTC. The rearrangement joins TRBV24-1 to TRBJ2-5, with 11 nucleotides matching TRBD2. Losses at the gene ends were 0 bases for V and 0 bases for J; bases not matched to a gene: 2. This CDR3 has 17 residues. Germline assignment: CDR1 KGHDR and CDR2 SFDVKD.